The clone carrying this TCR beta chain was picked up many times. This CDR3 has 14 residues. Per the germline V gene, CDR1 is DFQATT and CDR2 is SNEGSKA (reference sequence). The hyperthyroidism was newly diagnosed and had lasted under 2 months; the patients were aged 18 to 65. Uncontrolled infections, other autoimmune diseases, pregnancy or lactation led to exclusion of patients. It was less than 13 ml of fresh peripheral blood that supplied the PBMCs. The sample originates from a study of T cells in Graves' hyperthyroidism and ophthalmopathy. Amplified TCR beta CDR3 regions derived from RNA transcripts. In the first-round RT-PCR of the TCR CDR3, the HTBI primer set was used. Each CDR3 protein is one row after TCRdb ran MiXCR on the multiplex PCR reads. The sample lists around 350,000 distinct CDR3 sequences, approximately 19% occurring once.

This TCR came from a woman aged 18-29 years with Graves' hyperthyroidism. The chain joins TRBV20-1 to TRBJ1-1, with 8 bases that match TRBD1. Sequences were obtained from blood. CDR3 DNA: TGCAGGGTGGTGGGGGACAGGATGAACACTGAAGCTTTCTTT. Its protein product is CRVVGDRMNTEAFF.